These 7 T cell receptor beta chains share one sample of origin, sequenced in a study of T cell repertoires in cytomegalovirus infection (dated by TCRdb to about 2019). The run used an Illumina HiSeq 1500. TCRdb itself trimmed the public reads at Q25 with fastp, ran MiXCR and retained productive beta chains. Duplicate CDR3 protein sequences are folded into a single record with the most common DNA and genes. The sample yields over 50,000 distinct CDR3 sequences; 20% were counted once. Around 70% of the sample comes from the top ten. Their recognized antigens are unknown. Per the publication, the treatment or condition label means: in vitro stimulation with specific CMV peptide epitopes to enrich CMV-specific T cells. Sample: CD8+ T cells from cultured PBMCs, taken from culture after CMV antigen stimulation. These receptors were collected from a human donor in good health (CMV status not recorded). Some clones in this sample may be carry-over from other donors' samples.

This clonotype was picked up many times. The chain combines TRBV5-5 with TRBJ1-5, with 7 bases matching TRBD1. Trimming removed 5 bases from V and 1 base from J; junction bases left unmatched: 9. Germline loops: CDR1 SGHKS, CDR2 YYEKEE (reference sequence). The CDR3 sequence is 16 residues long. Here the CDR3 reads CASSPRQGGSNQPQHF. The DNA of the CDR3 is TGTGCCAGCAGTCCAAGACAGGGTGGGAGCAATCAGCCCCAGCATTTT. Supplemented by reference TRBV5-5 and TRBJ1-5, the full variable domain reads DAGVTQSPTHLIKTRGQQVTLRCSPISGHKSVSWYQQVLGQGPQFIFQYYEKEERGRGNFPDRFSARQFPNYSSELNVNALLLGDSALYLCASSPRQGGSNQPQHFGDGTRLSIL.

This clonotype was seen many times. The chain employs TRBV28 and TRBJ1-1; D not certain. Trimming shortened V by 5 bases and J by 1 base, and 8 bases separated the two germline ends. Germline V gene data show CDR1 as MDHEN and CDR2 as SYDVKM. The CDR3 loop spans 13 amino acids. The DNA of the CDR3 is TGTGCCAGCAGTAAAAGGTCGAACACTGAAGCTTTCTTT. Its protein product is CASSKRSNTEAFF.

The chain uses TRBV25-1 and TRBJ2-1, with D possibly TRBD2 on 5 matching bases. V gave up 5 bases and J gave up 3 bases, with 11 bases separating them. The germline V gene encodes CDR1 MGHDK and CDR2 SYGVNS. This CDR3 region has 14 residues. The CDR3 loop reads CASSLLGGYNEQFF. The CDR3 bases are TGTGCCAGCAGTCTTCTAGGAGGCTACAATGAGCAGTTCTTC.

In DNA, the CDR3 is TGTGCCAGCAGTGACTCGGGACTAGCGGGGGGGAAGCAGTTCTTC. It is translated as CASSDSGLAGGKQFF. The genes are TRBV2 and TRBJ2-1; 16 bases map to TRBD2. V was clipped by 3 bases and J by 11 bases; unmatched bases: 4. Germline-derived CDR1 and CDR2 are SNHLY and FYNNEI. CDR3 length: 15 residues. The full variable domain, its missing parts supplied by reference TRBV2 and TRBJ2-1, is EPEVTQTPSHQVTQMGQEVILRCVPISNHLYFYWYRQILGQKVEFLVSFYNNEISEKSEIFDDQFSVERPDGSNFTLKIRSTKLEDSAMYFCASSDSGLAGGKQFFGPGTRLTVL.

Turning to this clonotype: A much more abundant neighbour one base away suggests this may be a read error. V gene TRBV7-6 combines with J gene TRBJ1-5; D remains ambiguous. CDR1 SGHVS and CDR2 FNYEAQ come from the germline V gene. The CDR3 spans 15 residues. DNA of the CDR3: TGTGCCAGCAGCTTAGCGGCTGCGAGCAAGCAGCCCCAGCATTTT. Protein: CASSLAAASKQPQHF.

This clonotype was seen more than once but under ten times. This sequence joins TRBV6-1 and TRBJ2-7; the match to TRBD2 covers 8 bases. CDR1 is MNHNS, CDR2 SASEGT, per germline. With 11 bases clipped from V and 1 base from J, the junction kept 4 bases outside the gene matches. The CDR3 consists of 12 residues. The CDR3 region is CASSGLSYEQYF. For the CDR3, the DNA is TGTGCCTCTAGCGGGCTTTCCTACGAGCAGTACTTC.

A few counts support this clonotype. The CDR3 sequence: CASSFVVSGQANYGYTF. In DNA, the CDR3 is TGTGCCAGCAGTTTTGTTGTTTCGGGACAGGCAAACTATGGCTACACCTTC. The rearrangement uses TRBV28 and TRBJ1-2; TRBD1 matches at 8 bases. The CDR3 extends over 17 amino acids. Per germline, CDR1 MDHEN and CDR2 SYDVKM. V was clipped by 3 bases and J by 2 bases; unmatched bases: 11.